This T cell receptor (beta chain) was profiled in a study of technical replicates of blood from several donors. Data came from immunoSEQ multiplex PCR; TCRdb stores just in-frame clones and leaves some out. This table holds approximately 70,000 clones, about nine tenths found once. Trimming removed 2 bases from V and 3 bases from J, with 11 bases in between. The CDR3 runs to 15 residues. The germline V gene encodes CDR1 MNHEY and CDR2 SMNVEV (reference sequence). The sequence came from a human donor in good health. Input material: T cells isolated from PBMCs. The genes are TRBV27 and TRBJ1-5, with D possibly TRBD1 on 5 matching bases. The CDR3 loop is CASSLGGAYNQPQHF. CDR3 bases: TGTGCCAGCAGTTTAGGAGGGGCCTACAATCAGCCCCAGCATTTT.